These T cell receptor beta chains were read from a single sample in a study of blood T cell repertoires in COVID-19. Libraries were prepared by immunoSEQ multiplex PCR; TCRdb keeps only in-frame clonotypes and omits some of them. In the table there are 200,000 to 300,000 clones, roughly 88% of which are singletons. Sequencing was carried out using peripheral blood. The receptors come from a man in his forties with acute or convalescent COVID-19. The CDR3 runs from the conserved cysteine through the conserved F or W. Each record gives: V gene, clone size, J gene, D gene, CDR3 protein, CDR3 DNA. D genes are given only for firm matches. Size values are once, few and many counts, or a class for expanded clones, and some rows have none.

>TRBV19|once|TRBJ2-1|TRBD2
CASSIVPGGEQFF
TGTGCCAGTAGTATAGTACCGGGAGGCGAGCAGTTCTTC
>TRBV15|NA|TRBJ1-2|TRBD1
CATSRETRQGSYTF
TGTGCCACCAGCAGAGAAACGAGACAGGGAAGCTACACCTTC
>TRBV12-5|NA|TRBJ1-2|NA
CASGLGAQGYTF
TGTGCTAGTGGTTTGGGGGCGCAGGGCTACACCTTC
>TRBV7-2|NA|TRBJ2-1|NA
CASSLGGGYNEQFF
TGTGCCAGCAGCTTAGGTGGCGGGTACAATGAGCAGTTCTTC
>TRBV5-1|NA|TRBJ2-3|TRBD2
CASKLAGGGDTQYF
TGCGCCAGCAAATTAGCGGGAGGGGGAGATACGCAGTATTTT
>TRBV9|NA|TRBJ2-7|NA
CASSVTVGGSYEQYF
TGTGCCAGCAGCGTAACGGTGGGAGGCTCCTACGAGCAGTACTTC
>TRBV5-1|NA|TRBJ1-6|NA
CASSLQGSSYNSPLHF
TGCGCCAGCAGCCTACAGGGAAGTTCCTATAATTCACCCCTCCACTTT
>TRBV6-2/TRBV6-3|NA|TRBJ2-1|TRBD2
CASSYLADNEQFF
TGTGCCAGCAGTTACCTAGCGGACAATGAGCAGTTCTTC
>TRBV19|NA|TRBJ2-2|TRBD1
CASLTGDGELFF
TGTGCCAGCCTGACAGGGGACGGGGAGCTGTTTTTT
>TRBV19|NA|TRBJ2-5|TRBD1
CASSPPGQGGETQYF
TGTGCCAGTAGTCCCCCGGGACAGGGGGGGGAGACCCAGTACTTC
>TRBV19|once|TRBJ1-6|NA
CASSMGANSPLHF
TGTGCCAGTAGTATGGGGGCTAATTCACCCCTCCACTTT
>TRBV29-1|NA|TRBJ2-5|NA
CSVEKAGYQTQYF
TGCAGCGTTGAAAAGGCAGGGTATCAGACCCAGTACTTC
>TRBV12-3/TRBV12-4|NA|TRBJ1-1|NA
CASSLDWGAEAFF
TGTGCCAGCAGTTTAGATTGGGGGGCTGAAGCTTTCTTT
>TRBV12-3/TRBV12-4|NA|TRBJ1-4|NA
CASSLYRGEKLFF
TGTGCCAGCAGTTTATACCGGGGGGAAAAACTGTTTTTT
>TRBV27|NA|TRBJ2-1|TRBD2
CASSLTSGRGVEQFF
TGTGCCAGCAGTTTGACTAGCGGGAGGGGGGTAGAGCAGTTCTTC
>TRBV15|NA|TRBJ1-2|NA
CATSRDRFYGYTF
TGTGCCACCAGCAGAGATAGATTCTATGGCTACACCTTC
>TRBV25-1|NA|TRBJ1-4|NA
CASSATRIIDEKLFF
TGTGCCAGCAGTGCCACCAGGATTATAGACGAAAAACTGTTTTTT
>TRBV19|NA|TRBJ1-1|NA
CASSALRDGTEAFF
TGTGCCAGTAGTGCCCTCAGGGATGGTACTGAAGCTTTCTTT
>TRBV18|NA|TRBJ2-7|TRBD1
CASSPNGQGDYEQYF
TGTGCCAGCTCACCCAACGGGCAGGGGGACTACGAGCAGTACTTC
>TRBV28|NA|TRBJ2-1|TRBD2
CASSPGLAGYNEQFF
TGTGCCAGCAGTCCCGGACTAGCGGGATACAATGAGCAGTTCTTC
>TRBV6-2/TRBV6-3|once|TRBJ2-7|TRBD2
CASSLRLAGLYEQYF
TGTGCCAGCAGTTTGCGTCTAGCGGGACTCTACGAGCAGTACTTC
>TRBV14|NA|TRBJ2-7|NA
CASSYRWAVGQYF
TGTGCCAGCAGCTACCGGTGGGCTGTGGGGCAGTACTTC
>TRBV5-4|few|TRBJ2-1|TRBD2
CASSLATSGSYNEQFF
TGTGCCAGCAGCTTGGCAACTAGCGGGAGTTACAATGAGCAGTTCTTC
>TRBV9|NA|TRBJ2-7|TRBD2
CASSARTSGARSYEQYF
TGTGCCAGCAGCGCCCGGACTAGCGGGGCCAGATCCTACGAGCAGTACTTC